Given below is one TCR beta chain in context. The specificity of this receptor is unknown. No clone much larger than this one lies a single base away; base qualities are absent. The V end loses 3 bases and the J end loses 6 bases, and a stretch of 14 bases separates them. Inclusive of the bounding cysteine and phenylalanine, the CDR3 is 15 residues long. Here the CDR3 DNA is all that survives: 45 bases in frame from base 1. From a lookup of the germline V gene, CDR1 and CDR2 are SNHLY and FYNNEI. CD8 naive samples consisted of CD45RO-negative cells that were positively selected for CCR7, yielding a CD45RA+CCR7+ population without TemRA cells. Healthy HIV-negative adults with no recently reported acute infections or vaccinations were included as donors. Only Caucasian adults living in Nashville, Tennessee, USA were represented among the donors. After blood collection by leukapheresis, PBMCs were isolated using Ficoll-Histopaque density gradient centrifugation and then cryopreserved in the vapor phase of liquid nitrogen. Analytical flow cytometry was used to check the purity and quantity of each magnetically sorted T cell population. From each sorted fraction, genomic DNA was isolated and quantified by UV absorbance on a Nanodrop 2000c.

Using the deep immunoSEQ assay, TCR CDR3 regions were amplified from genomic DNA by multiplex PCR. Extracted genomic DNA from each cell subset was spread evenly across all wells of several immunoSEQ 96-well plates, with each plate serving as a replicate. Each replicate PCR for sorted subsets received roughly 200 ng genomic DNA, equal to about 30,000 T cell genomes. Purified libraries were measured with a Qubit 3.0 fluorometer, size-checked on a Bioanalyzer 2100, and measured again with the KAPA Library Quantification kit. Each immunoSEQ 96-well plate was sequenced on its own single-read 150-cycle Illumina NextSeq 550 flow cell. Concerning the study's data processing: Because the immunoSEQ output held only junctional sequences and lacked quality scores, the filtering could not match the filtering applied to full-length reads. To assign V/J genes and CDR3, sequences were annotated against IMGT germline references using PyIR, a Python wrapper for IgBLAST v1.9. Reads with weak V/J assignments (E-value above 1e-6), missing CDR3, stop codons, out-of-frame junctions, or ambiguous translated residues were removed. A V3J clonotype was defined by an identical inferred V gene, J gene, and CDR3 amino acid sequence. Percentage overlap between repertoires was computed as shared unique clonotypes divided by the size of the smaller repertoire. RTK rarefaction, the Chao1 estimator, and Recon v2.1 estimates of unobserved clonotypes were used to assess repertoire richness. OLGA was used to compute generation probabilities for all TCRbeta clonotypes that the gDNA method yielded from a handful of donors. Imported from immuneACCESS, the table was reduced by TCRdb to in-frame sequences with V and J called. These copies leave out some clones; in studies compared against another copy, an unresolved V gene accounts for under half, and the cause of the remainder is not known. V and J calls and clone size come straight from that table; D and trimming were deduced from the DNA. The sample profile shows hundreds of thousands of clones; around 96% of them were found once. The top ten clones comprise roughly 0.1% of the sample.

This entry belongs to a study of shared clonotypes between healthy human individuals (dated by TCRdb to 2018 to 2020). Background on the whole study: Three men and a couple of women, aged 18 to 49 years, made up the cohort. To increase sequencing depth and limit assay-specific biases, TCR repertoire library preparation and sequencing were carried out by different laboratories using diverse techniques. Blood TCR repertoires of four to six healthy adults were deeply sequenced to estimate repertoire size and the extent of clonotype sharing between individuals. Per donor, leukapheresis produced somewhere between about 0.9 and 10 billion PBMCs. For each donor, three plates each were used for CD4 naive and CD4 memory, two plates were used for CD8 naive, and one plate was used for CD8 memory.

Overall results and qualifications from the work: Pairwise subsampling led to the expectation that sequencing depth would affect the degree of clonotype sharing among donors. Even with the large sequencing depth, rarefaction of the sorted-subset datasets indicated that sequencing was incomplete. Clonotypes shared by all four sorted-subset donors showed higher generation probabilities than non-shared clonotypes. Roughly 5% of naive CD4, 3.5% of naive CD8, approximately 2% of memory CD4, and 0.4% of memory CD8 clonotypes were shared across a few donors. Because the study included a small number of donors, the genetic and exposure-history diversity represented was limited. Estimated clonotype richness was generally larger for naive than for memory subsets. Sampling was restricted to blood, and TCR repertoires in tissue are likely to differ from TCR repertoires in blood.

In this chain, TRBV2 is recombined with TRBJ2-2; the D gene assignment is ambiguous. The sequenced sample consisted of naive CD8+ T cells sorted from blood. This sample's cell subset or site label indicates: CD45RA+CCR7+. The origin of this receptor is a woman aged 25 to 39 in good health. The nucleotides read TGTGCCAGCAGTGATACGGAAGACGAACCCGGGGAGCTGTTTTTT. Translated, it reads CASSDTEDEPGELFF.